This T cell receptor beta chain came from a study of cytotoxic CD8 clonotypes in ibrutinib-treated CLL. For the study at large: Researchers reported over nine relapsed/refractory and 15 treatment-naive patients, fewer than 18 of them IGHV unmutated.

Produced via immunoSEQ multiplex PCR; TCRdb's table is partial and in-frame only. The sample has hundreds of thousands of clones; 60% to 75% are singletons. The sequence was obtained from a human donor with chronic lymphocytic leukemia. The specimen comprised PBMCs, sampled after 24 months of ibrutinib treatment.

This CDR3 reads CASSSPRGLSTGELFF. DNA for the CDR3: TGTGCCAGCAGCTCCCCCCGGGGCCTAAGCACCGGGGAGCTGTTTTTT. The chain has TRBV7-2 and TRBJ2-2; D tentatively reads TRBD1 or TRBD2 (5 bases each). Germline V gene lookup returns CDR1 SGHTA and CDR2 FQGNSA. Trimming took 4 bases from V and 4 from J, leaving 16 bases between them. This CDR3 region has 16 residues. Filled out from reference TRBV7-2 and TRBJ2-2, the complete variable domain reads GAGVSQSPSNKVTEKGKDVELRCDPISGHTALYWYRQSLGQGLEFLIYFQGNSAPDKSGLPSDRFSAERTGGSVSTLTIQRTQQEDSAVYLCASSSPRGLSTGELFFGEGSRLTVL.